A single sample is the source of the 3 T cell receptor beta chains below, sequenced in a study of CD8+ T cells in alopecia areata (dated by TCRdb to 2016 to 2018). Receptors were amplified or captured by the immunoSEQ multiplex PCR assay. RNA was extracted from all samples and reverse transcribed into cDNA as template for TCR sequencing. Held by TCRdb, this immuneACCESS table contains in-frame sequences only and omits some clones. Under half of the omission traces to an unresolved V gene where checked; the cause of the rest is unknown. The sample table shows over 90,000 clones, and 70% to 90% are seen once. The ten largest clones take up 8.5% to 14% of the sample. Reading the label with the study, this specimen's treatment or condition is: oral pan-JAK inhibitor, 5-10 mg twice daily. Sample: CD8+ T cells sorted from blood, taken between weeks 30 and 35, from a patient treated with tofacitinib. These TCRs come from a human donor with alopecia areata.

V and J are TRBV27 and TRBJ2-2, with D possibly being TRBD1 (6 bases). CDR3 size: 16 residues. Per germline, CDR1 MNHEY and CDR2 SMNVEV (reference sequence). Trimming took off 7 bases at V and 4 bases at J, with 19 bases between the two ends. CDR3 protein: CASTRMRDIITGELFF. As DNA, the CDR3 is TGTGCCAGCACCAGGATGAGGGACATCATCACCGGGGAGCTGTTTTTT.

The rearrangement links TRBV27 to TRBJ1-5, with D hard to call. The CDR3 is 14 residues long. The V gene lost 1 base and the J gene lost 3 bases, with 7 bases spanning the gap. From germline, CDR1 is MNHEY and CDR2 SMNVEV (reference sequence). CDR3 residues: CASSLLGSNQPQHF. CDR3 DNA: TGTGCCAGCAGTTTATTGGGGTCCAATCAGCCCCAGCATTTT.

This clone appeared a few times. The chain has TRBV5-6 and TRBJ2-1; 9 nucleotides line up with TRBD2. Germline assignment: CDR1 SGHDT and CDR2 YYEEEE. The CDR3 is made up of 15 amino acids. The ends lost 2 bases at V and 7 bases at J; junction bases unmatched: 7. The CDR3 reads CASSLSAGGPNEQFF. As DNA, the CDR3 is TGTGCCAGCAGCTTATCGGCGGGAGGGCCGAATGAGCAGTTCTTC.